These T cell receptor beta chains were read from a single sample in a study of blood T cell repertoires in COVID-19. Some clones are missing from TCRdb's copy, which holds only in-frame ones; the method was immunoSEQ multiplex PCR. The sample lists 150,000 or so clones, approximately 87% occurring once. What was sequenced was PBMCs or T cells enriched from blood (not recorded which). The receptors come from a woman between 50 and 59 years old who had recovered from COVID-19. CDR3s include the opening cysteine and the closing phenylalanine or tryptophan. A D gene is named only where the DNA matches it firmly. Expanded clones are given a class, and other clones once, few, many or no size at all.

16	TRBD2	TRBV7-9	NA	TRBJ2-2	TGTGCCAGCAGCTTGAGGACTAGCCCCAACACCGGGGAGCTGTTTTTT	CASSLRTSPNTGELFF
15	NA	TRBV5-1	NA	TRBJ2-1	TGCGCCAGCAGCTTGGGACAGGTAGGGTCCAATGAGCAGTTCTTC	CASSLGQVGSNEQFF
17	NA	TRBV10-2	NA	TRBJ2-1	TGCGCCAGCAGTGAGTCGACTCGGGGAATCTACTTAAATGAGCAGTTCTTC	CASSESTRGIYLNEQFF
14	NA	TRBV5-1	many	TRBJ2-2	TGCGCCAGCAGCTTCACCCATCTGAGGGGGGAGCTGTTTTTT	CASSFTHLRGELFF
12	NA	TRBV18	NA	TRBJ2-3	TGTGCCAGCTCAACTGGCACAGATACGCAGTATTTT	CASSTGTDTQYF
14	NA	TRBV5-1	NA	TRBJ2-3	TGCGCCAGCAGCTTGTCTCCGGGGGCAGATACGCAGTATTTT	CASSLSPGADTQYF
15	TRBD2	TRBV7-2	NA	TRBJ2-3	TGTGCCAGCAGCCCTACTAGCGGGGGGATTGATACGCAGTATTTT	CASSPTSGGIDTQYF
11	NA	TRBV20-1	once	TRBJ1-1	TGCAGTGTCCTAGAACCCACTGAAGCTTTCTTT	CSVLEPTEAFF
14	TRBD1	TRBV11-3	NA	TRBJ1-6	TGTGCCAGCAGCCCAAGGACAGGCGGTTCACCCCTCCACTTT	CASSPRTGGSPLHF
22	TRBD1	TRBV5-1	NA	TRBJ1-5	TGCGCCAGCAGCTTCTCCTCTACACCTTACGACAGGGGGCGGATAGTGAGTCAGCCCCAGCATTTT	CASSFSSTPYDRGRIVSQPQHF
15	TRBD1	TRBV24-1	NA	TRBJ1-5	TGTGCCACCAGTGACCTTCAGGGGGTCTTGCAGCCCCAGCATTTT	CATSDLQGVLQPQHF
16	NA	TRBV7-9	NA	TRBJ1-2	TGTGCCAGCAGCATTAGAGGGTCGAGGGGAGGAGATGGCTACACCTTC	CASSIRGSRGGDGYTF
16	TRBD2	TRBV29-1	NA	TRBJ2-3	TGCAGCGTTGAAGGGGGGCGGGAGGCGAGCACAGATACGCAGTATTTT	CSVEGGREASTDTQYF
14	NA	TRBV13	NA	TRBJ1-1	TGTGCCAGCAGCTGGCGGACAGTTTACACTGAAGCTTTCTTT	CASSWRTVYTEAFF
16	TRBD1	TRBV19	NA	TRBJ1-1	TGTGCCAGTAGAGTGGGGACAGCGCGAAGAAACACTGAAGCTTTCTTT	CASRVGTARRNTEAFF
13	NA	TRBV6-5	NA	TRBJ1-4	TGTGCCGGCCGGGGGGGACAAAATGAAAAACTGTTTTTT	CAGRGGQNEKLFF
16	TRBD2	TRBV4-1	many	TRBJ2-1	TGCGCCAGCAGCCAAGGCCTAGCGGGGGTCTACAATGAGCAGTTCTTC	CASSQGLAGVYNEQFF
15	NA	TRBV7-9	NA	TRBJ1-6	TGTGCCAGCAGCCCAGGGGACACCTATAATTCACCCCTCCACTTT	CASSPGDTYNSPLHF
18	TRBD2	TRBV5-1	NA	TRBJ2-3	TGCGCCAGCAGCTTGGCCCCGAGCGGGGGGACTAGCACAGATACGCAGTATTTT	CASSLAPSGGTSTDTQYF
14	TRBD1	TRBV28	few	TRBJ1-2	TGTGCCAGCAGTTCCGGACAGGGACGAGGTGGCTACACCTTC	CASSSGQGRGGYTF
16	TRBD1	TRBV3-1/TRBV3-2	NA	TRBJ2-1	TGTGCCAGCAGCCAAGAGCATGGACAGGGGGGTAATGAGCAGTTCTTC	CASSQEHGQGGNEQFF
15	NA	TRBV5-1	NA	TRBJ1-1	TGCGCCAGCAGCGCCTTGAGCGCCTCGAACACTGAAGCTTTCTTT	CASSALSASNTEAFF
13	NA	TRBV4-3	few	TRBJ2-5	TGCGCCAGCAGCGCCACAGGCACCGAGACCCAGTACTTC	CASSATGTETQYF
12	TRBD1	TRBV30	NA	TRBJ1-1	TGTGCCTGGACAACCAGGGGGTCTGAAGCTTTCTTT	CAWTTRGSEAFF
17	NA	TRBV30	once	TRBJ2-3	TGTGCCTGGACTGGGCGACAGCTTAAAAAAAATGTAGATACGCAGTATTTT	CAWTGRQLKKNVDTQYF
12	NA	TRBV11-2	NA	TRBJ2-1	TGTGCCAGCAGCTTTCCGGGGGATGAGCAGTTCTTC	CASSFPGDEQFF
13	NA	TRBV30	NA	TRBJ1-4	TGTGCCTGGAGTGGACAAGGTAAGGGAGGACTGTTTTTT	CAWSGQGKGGLFF
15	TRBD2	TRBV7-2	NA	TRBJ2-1	TGTGCCAGCAGCTCAACCGGGACTAGAAGGAATGAGCAGTTCTTC	CASSSTGTRRNEQFF
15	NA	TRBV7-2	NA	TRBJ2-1	TGTGCCAGCAGCCCCCCTGGGAGCGGAAACAATGAGCAGTTCTTC	CASSPPGSGNNEQFF
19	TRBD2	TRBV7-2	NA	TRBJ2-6	TGTGCCAGCAGCGTCCTCCCGGGAGGGCCCTCATTTGGGGCCAACGTCCTGACTTTC	CASSVLPGGPSFGANVLTF
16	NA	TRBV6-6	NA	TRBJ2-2	TGTGCCAGCAGTTACTCGGCCAGGGAAAACACCGGGGAGCTGTTTTTT	CASSYSARENTGELFF
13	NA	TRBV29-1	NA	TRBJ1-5	TGCAGCGTTGAAGAATCGGGGAATCAGCCCCAGCATTTT	CSVEESGNQPQHF
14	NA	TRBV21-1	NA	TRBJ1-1	TGTGCCAGCAGCAACGGGAGGGTTGGCACTGAAGCTTTCTTT	CASSNGRVGTEAFF
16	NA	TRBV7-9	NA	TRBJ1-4	TGTGCCAGCAGCTCTCCCTCCGGGACGGGGGGTGAAAAACTGTTTTTT	CASSSPSGTGGEKLFF
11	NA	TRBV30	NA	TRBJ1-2	TGTGCCTTAGGGGGGGGATATGGCTACACCTTC	CALGGGYGYTF
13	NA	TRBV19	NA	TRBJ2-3	TGTGCCAGTAGTATTCGGGGCACAGATACGCAGTATTTT	CASSIRGTDTQYF
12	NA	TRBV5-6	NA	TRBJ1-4	TGTGCCAGCAGCCAACTCGGTGAAAAACTGTTTTTT	CASSQLGEKLFF